This is a list of T cell receptor beta chains from one sample in a study of shared clonotypes between healthy human individuals. Assay: immunoSEQ multiplex PCR; the TCRdb copy retains only in-frame clones and omits some. The sample yields 2,500,000 or so clones, over 85% seen once. The sample taken for sequencing was naive CD4+ T cells from PBMCs. The receptors derive from a man younger than 30 in good health. Some clones in this sample may be carry-over from other donors' samples. Each CDR3 is given with its conserved first and last residue. The D gene is left open where the match is weak. Size values are once, few and many counts, or a class for expanded clones, and some rows have none.

v_gene	j_gene	abundance	d_gene	CDR3nt	CDR3aa
TRBV7-3	TRBJ1-2	few	-	TGTGCCAGCAGCTTAGATGCAGGGCCTCACAGCTTC	CASSLDAGPHSF
TRBV5-1	TRBJ1-4	-	-	TGCGCCAGCAGCTTGGCACAGCCAACTAATGAAAAACTGTTTTTT	CASSLAQPTNEKLFF
TRBV18	TRBJ2-1	-	-	TGTGCCAGCTCACACATAGAACCGGGGAATGAGCAGTTCTTC	CASSHIEPGNEQFF
TRBV27	TRBJ2-3	-	-	TGTGCCAGGTCCACTAGCTATACAGATACGCAGTATTTT	CARSTSYTDTQYF
TRBV27	TRBJ2-1	-	-	TGTGCCAGCAGTTTCCTGGGGACCAGCTCCTACAATGAGCAGTTCTTC	CASSFLGTSSYNEQFF
TRBV7-9	TRBJ2-6	-	TRBD1	TGTGCCAGCAGCCTACACAGGGGTACTGGGGCCAACGTCCTGACTTTC	CASSLHRGTGANVLTF
TRBV6-4	TRBJ1-5	-	TRBD1	TGTGCCAGCAGTGCGGGACAGGGTGAAAGCAATCAGCCCCAGCATTTT	CASSAGQGESNQPQHF
TRBV20-1	TRBJ2-7	-	-	TGCAGTGCTAGACGAAACGAGCAGTACTTC	CSARRNEQYF
TRBV9	TRBJ1-2	-	-	TGTGCCAGCAGCCCTAACATGCTCTATGGCTACACCTTC	CASSPNMLYGYTF
TRBV6-6	TRBJ1-2	-	-	TGTGCCAGCAGTTACTTTCGGGGGGACTATGGCTACACCTTC	CASSYFRGDYGYTF
TRBV19	TRBJ1-4	-	-	TGTGCCAGTAGTATCTCCTTTTCTATCGGTAATGAAAAACTGTTTTTT	CASSISFSIGNEKLFF
TRBV7-2	TRBJ1-1	once	-	TGTGCCAGCAGCTTTCCCCCGAACACTGAAGCTTTCTTT	CASSFPPNTEAFF
TRBV7-2	TRBJ2-7	-	TRBD1	TGTGCATCACATCCGACAGGGTTATGGTACGAGCAGTACTTC	CASHPTGLWYEQYF
TRBV5-1	TRBJ1-1	-	TRBD1	TGCGCCAGCAGCTCCGGACAGGGGGCCCAGGGCACTGAAGCTTTCTTT	CASSSGQGAQGTEAFF
TRBV19	TRBJ2-3	once	TRBD1	TGTGCCAGTCAATCACAGGGGTACACAGATACGCAGTATTTT	CASQSQGYTDTQYF
TRBV4-2	TRBJ1-4	-	-	TGTGCCAGCAGCCAGGCGAAGGCAACTAATGAAAAACTGTTTTTT	CASSQAKATNEKLFF
TRBV6-5	TRBJ2-5	-	-	TGTGCCAGCAGTTACGAGTTTGGAGAGACCCAGTACTTC	CASSYEFGETQYF
TRBV28	TRBJ2-4	-	-	TGTGCCAGCCGGGACAATGCCAAAAACATTCAGTACTTC	CASRDNAKNIQYF
TRBV29-1	TRBJ1-2	-	-	TGCAGCGTTGTCGCTGTAAACGGCTACACCTTC	CSVVAVNGYTF
TRBV7-8	TRBJ1-2	-	-	TGTGCCAGCACAAAGACCCAGATTGGAGAAGACTATGGCTACACCTTC	CASTKTQIGEDYGYTF
TRBV11-2	TRBJ2-2	-	TRBD1	TGTGCCAGCAGCTTAGTAGGGACAGGGGGGAGGAGCACCGGGGAGCTGTTTTTT	CASSLVGTGGRSTGELFF
TRBV29-1	TRBJ2-5	-	-	TGCAGCGTTGCCCGTCAGGGAGAGACCCAGTACTTC	CSVARQGETQYF
TRBV5-1	TRBJ1-1	-	-	TGCGCCAGCAGCTTAGGGTCGGGCACTGAAGCTTTCTTT	CASSLGSGTEAFF
TRBV6-5	TRBJ1-1	-	-	TGTGCCAGCAAATCGGTCACCGTGAGGAACACTGAAGCTTTCTTT	CASKSVTVRNTEAFF
TRBV28	TRBJ1-2	-	-	TGTGCCAGCCTTGAAAGGTCCTATGGCTACACCTTC	CASLERSYGYTF
TRBV2	TRBJ1-2	once	-	TGTGCCAGCAGTGACGGGGTCTATGGCTACACCTTC	CASSDGVYGYTF
TRBV28	TRBJ2-5	-	-	TGTGCCAGCAGAAAAGGAGGCGGGGAGACCCAGTACTTC	CASRKGGGETQYF
TRBV14	TRBJ2-7	-	TRBD2	TGTGCCAGCAGCCGCGGACTAGCGGGAACCTACGAGCAGTACTTC	CASSRGLAGTYEQYF
TRBV7-9	TRBJ1-4	-	-	TGTGCCAGCAGCCAAGCAGGGAGTAATGAAAAACTGTTTTTT	CASSQAGSNEKLFF